These 5 T cell receptor beta chains share one sample of origin, sequenced in a study of Graves' ophthalmopathy and Graves' hyperthyroidism. Investigators amplified TCR beta CDR3 regions from RNA transcripts. HTBI primers served in a first-round RT-PCR, which a second-round multiplex PCR followed. Each CDR3 protein is one row after TCRdb ran MiXCR on the multiplex PCR reads. The profile covers a few hundred thousand distinct CDR3 sequences, with roughly 40% appearing a single time and 3.5% to 4.5% taken by the ten largest. Sequencing was performed on peripheral blood or thyroid tissue (not recorded which). Receptors were obtained from an adult man with Graves' hyperthyroidism.

The chain's CDR3 is CASGSGTGGIGELFF. The CDR3 DNA follows: TGTGCCAGCGGGTCCGGGACAGGGGGTATCGGGGAGCTGTTTTTT. This sequence joins TRBV2 and TRBJ2-2, with 11 bases identical to TRBD1. CDR3 size: 15 residues. V shed 8 bases, J shed 7 bases, and the junction held 9 bases outside the gene matches. CDR1 is SNHLY and CDR2 is FYNNEI in the germline V gene.

Many counts were recorded for this clonotype. This sequence joins TRBV20-1 and TRBJ1-4, with D possibly TRBD1 on 5 matching bases. V was shortened by 0 bases and J by 13 bases, with 18 bases between the two germline ends. CDR3 length: 14 amino acids. CDR1 is DFQATT, CDR2 SNEGSKA, per germline (reference sequence). CDR3 sequence (DNA): TGCAGTGCTAGAGATCGGCAGGGAGGTAATGGACTGTTTTTT. Translated: CSARDRQGGNGLFF.

This clonotype was seen many times. The DNA of the CDR3 is TGTGCCAGCAGGACGGACAGTATGAACACTGAAGCTTTCTTT. This sequence encodes CASRTDSMNTEAFF. The genes are TRBV12-3 or TRBV12-4 and TRBJ1-1, with a possible D match to TRBD1 (6 bases). This CDR3 comprises 14 residues. V lost 6 bases and J 0 bases, leaving 11 bases between the germline ends.

This clonotype came up a few times. The chain uses TRBV14 and TRBJ2-7; 9 bases align to TRBD1. The V and J ends lost 2 bases and 1 base, in that order; junction bases with no gene match: 6. CDR3 length: 16 residues. Germline V gene lookup returns CDR1 SGHDN and CDR2 FVKESK. The CDR3 sequence: CASSQLQGADSYEQYF. CDR3 bases: TGTGCCAGCAGCCAACTACAGGGGGCTGATTCCTACGAGCAGTACTTC.

This clonotype was detected many times. This chain uses TRBV25-1 with TRBJ1-1; 7 bases align to TRBD1. The germline CDR1 and CDR2 sequences are MGHDK and SYGVNS. The CDR3 length is 14 residues. V was clipped by 4 bases and J by 4 bases; unmatched bases: 6. In DNA, the CDR3 is TGTGCCAGCAGTGTACAGGGGTGGGGCACTGAAGCTTTCTTT. Residues: CASSVQGWGTEAFF.